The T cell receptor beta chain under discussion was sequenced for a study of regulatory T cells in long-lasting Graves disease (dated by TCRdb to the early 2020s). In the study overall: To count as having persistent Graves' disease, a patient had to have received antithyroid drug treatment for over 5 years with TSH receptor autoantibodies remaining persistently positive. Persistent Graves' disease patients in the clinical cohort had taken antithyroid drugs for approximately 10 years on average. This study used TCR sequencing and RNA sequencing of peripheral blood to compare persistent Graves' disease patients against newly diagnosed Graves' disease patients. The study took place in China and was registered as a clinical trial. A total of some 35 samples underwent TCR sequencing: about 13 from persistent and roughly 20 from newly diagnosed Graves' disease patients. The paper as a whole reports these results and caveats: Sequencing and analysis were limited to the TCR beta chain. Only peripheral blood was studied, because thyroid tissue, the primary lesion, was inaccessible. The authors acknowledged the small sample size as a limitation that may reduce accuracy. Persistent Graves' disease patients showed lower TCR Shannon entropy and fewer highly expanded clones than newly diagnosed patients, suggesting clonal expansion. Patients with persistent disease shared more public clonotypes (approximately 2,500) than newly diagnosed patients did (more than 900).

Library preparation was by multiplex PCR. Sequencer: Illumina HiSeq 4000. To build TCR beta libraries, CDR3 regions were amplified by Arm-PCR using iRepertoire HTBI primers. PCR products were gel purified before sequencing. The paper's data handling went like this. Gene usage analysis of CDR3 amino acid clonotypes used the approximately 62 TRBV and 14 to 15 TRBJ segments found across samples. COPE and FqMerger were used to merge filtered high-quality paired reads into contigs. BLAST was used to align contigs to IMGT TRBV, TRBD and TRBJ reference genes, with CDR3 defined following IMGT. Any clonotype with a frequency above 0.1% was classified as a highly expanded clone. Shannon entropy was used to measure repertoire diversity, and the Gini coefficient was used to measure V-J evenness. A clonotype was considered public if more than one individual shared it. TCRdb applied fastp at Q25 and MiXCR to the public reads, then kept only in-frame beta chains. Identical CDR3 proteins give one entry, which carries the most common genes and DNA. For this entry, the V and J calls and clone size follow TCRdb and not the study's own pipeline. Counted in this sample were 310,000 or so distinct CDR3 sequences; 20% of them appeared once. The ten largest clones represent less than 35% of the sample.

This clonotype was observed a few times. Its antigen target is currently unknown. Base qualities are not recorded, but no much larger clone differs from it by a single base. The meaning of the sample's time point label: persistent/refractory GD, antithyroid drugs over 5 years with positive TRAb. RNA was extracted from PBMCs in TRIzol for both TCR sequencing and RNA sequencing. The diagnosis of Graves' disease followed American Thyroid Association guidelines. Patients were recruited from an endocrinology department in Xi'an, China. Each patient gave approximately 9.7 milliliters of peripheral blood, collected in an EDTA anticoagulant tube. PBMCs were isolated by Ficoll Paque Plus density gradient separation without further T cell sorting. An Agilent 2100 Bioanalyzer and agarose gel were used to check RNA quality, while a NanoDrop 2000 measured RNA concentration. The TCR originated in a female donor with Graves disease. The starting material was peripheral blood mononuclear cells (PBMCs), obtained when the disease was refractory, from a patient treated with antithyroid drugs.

Here is the DNA: TGTGCCAGCAGTTACTCGGCAGGGGATACTGGCTACACCTTC. Its protein product is CASSYSAGDTGYTF. The sequence joins TRBV6-2 or TRBV6-3 to TRBJ1-2; a weak D assignment points to TRBD1 (6 bases agree). Trimming costs V 0 bases and J 7 bases, and their ends lie 12 bases apart. The germline V gene specifies MNHEY as CDR1 and SVGEGT as CDR2. The CDR3 goes from the cysteine to the phenylalanine over 14 residues. Only the CDR3 part of the read is kept: 42 bases, read in frame from the first base.